This TCR beta chain is from a study of shared clonotypes between healthy human individuals. CDR1 is LNHDA and CDR2 is SQIVND in the germline V gene (reference sequence). The CDR3 covers 14 residues. V was clipped by 3 bases and J by 3 bases, with 12 bases between them. Worth noting for this clone: The same CDR3 can be traced to other DNA sequences in this sample.

Measured with immunoSEQ multiplex PCR; TCRdb has only the in-frame clones, and not every one. The table has over 2,000,000 clones, around 95% seen once. Positive CCR7 selection of CD45RO-negative cells yielded the naive CD8 cells, and terminally differentiated effector memory CD45RA+ cells were excluded. Sequenced input: naive CD8+ T cells from PBMCs. This clonotype was sampled from a man in his late teens or twenties in good health. Some clones in this sample may be carry-over from other donors' samples. This chain links TRBV19 with TRBJ2-7, with TRBD1 as a possible D gene (5 bases). The CDR3 protein is CASSIFGASYEQYF. CDR3 sequence (DNA): TGTGCCAGTAGTATTTTTGGGGCCAGCTACGAGCAGTACTTC.